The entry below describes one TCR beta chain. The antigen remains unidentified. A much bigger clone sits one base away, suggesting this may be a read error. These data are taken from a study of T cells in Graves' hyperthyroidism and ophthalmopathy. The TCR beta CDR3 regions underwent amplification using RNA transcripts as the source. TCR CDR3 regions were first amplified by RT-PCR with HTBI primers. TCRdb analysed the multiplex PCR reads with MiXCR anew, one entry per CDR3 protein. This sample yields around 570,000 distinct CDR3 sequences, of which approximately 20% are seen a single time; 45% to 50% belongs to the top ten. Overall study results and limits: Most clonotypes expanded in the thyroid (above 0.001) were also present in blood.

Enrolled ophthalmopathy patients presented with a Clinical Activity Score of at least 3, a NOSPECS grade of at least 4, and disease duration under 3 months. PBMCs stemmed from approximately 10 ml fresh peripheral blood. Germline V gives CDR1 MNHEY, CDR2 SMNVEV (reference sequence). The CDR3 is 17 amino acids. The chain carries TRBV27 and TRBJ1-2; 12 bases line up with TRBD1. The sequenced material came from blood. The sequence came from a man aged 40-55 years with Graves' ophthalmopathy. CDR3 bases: TGTGTCAGCAGTTCGGGACAGGGGGCTGAACTCGTCTATGGCTACACCTTC. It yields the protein CVSSSGQGAELVYGYTF.